This entry lists 6 T cell receptor beta chains sequenced from one sample in a study of sequential checkpoint blockade in melanoma. Indicated treatment: randomized to nivolumab then ipilimumab (arm A) or the reverse (arm B). Only in-frame clones appear in the TCRdb table, and some are missing; sequencing was by immunoSEQ multiplex PCR. The table lists about 20,000 clones, roughly 25% of them singletons, with roughly 7.9% in the top ten. Here the sequenced sample was tumor tissue (inferred from file names), taken from a patient given nivolumab and ipilimumab in sequence. The source of these receptors is a human donor with melanoma.

The chain employs TRBV19 and TRBJ2-3; D ambiguous. The germline V gene has CDR1 LNHDA and CDR2 SQIVND (reference sequence). V lost 4 bases and J 3 bases, leaving 26 bases between the germline ends. The CDR3 covers 19 residues. CDR3 in DNA: TGTGCCAGTAGTACCCCCTCTTCCCGAGTTGACCACTATACAGATACGCAGTATTTT. Encoded protein: CASSTPSSRVDHYTDTQYF.

The rearrangement joins TRBV28 to TRBJ2-1, with D maybe TRBD2 (5 bases). The CDR3 is 12 amino acids. Trimming took off 4 bases at V and 10 bases at J, with 11 bases between the two ends. Per germline, CDR1 MDHEN and CDR2 SYDVKM. Here the CDR3 reads CASSSGVVEQFF. The CDR3 DNA reads as TGTGCCAGCAGTTCCGGGGTCGTAGAGCAGTTCTTC. Drawing the rest from reference TRBV28 and TRBJ2-1, the complete variable domain is DVKVTQSSRYLVKRTGEKVFLECVQDMDHENMFWYRQDPGLGLRLIYFSYDVKMKEKGDIPEGYSVSREKKERFSLILESASTNQTSMYLCASSSGVVEQFFGPGTRLTVL.

This clone was observed many times. This rearrangement joins TRBV11-3 to TRBJ1-2; a weak D match, TRBD1 (5 bases). The CDR3 is 14 residues long. The germline V gene encodes CDR1 SGHNT and CDR2 YENEEA. Between the trimmed V and J ends, which lost 3 bases and 0 bases, there was a span of 8 bases. CDR3 region: CASSFRAANYGYTF. CDR3 DNA: TGTGCCAGCAGCTTCAGGGCAGCTAACTATGGCTACACCTTC.

This clone was seen more than once but under ten times. The chain uses TRBV11-3 and TRBJ2-7; maybe TRBD1 (5 bases). V dropped 4 bases and J dropped 1 base, with 11 bases sitting between them. Germline V lookup: CDR1 SGHNT, CDR2 YENEEA. The CDR3 spans 14 residues. The CDR3 sequence: CASSSTAFSYEQYF. In DNA form, the CDR3 reads TGTGCCAGCAGCTCGACAGCTTTTTCCTACGAGCAGTACTTC.

V and J are TRBV6-8 and TRBJ1-5; D gene unclear. Germline V gives CDR1 MNHGY, CDR2 SAAAGT. V was cut by 6 bases and J by 3 bases, with 12 bases left in between. The CDR3 contains 14 residues. This chain's CDR3 is CASSPLMDNQPQHF. In DNA, the CDR3 is TGTGCCAGCAGCCCCCTGATGGACAATCAGCCCCAGCATTTT.

V is TRBV11-3 and J is TRBJ1-1, with D possibly TRBD1 on 5 matching bases. CDR1 SGHNT and CDR2 YENEEA come from the germline V gene. The V and J ends lost 1 base and 4 bases respectively, with 13 bases between them. The CDR3 is made up of 15 amino acids. CDR3 region: CASSLGAGGVTEAFF. In DNA form, the CDR3 reads TGTGCCAGCAGCTTAGGGGCCGGGGGAGTCACTGAAGCTTTCTTT.